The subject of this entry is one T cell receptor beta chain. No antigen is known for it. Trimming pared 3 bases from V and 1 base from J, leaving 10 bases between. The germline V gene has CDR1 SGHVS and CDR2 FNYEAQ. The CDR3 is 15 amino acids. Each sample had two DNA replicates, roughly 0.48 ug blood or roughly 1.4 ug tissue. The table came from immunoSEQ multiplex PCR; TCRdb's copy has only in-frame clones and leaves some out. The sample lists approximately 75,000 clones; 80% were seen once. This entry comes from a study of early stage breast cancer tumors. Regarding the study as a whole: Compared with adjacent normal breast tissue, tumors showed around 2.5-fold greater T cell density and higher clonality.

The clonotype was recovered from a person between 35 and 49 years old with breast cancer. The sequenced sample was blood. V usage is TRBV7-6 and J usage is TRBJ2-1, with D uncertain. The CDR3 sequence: CASSFEVQSYNEQFF. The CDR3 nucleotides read TGTGCCAGCAGCTTTGAGGTCCAGTCCTACAATGAGCAGTTCTTC.